Sequencing of this T cell receptor beta chain was carried out in a study of shared clonotypes between healthy human individuals (dated by TCRdb to the early 2020s). About the investigation overall: The cohort comprised a couple of women and a few men aged 18 to 49 years. For each donor, CD4 naive and CD4 memory were each given three plates, CD8 naive was given two plates, and CD8 memory was given one plate. To estimate repertoire size and how much clonotypes are shared between individuals, the study performed deep sequencing of blood TCR repertoires from a few healthy adults. To increase sequencing depth and limit assay-specific biases, TCR repertoire library preparation and sequencing were carried out by different laboratories using diverse techniques. Each donor's leukapheresis produced roughly between roughly 0.85 and 10 billion PBMCs.

Using the deep immunoSEQ assay, multiplex PCR amplified TCR CDR3 regions from genomic DNA. Extracted genomic DNA from each cell subset was spread evenly across all wells of several immunoSEQ 96-well plates, with each plate serving as a replicate. Each replicate PCR for sorted subsets received around 0.2 ug genomic DNA, equal to tens of thousands of T cell genomes. The purified libraries were quantified using a Qubit 3.0 fluorometer, sized with a Bioanalyzer 2100, and then quantified again using the KAPA Library Quantification kit. Each immunoSEQ 96-well plate was sequenced on its own single-read 150-cycle Illumina NextSeq 550 flow cell. The paper's data handling went like this. The immunoSEQ output contained only junctional sequences without quality scores, so filtering could not match that applied to full-length reads. Sequences were annotated with PyIR, a Python wrapper for IgBLAST v1.9, and V/J genes and CDR3 were assigned using IMGT germline references. Reads were removed for weak V/J assignments (E-value above 1e-6), missing CDR3, stop codons, out-of-frame junctions, or ambiguous translated residues. V3J clonotypes were defined as sequences sharing an identical inferred V gene, J gene, and CDR3 amino acid sequence. To compute the percentage overlap between repertoires, the number of shared unique clonotypes was divided by the size of the smaller repertoire. Richness of each repertoire was evaluated using RTK rarefaction, the Chao1 estimator, and Recon v2.1 estimates of unobserved clonotypes. OLGA was used to compute generation probabilities for all TCRbeta clonotypes that the gDNA method yielded from a few donors. TCRdb provides this immuneACCESS table in a form limited to in-frame rearrangements. Some clones are lacking; in checked studies, under half of them reflect an unresolved V gene, and why the rest are absent is not known. V and J calls and clone size follow that table, whereas D and trimming were derived from the DNA. The sample records about 2,500,000 clones, approximately 94% of which are singletons. The ten largest clones represent around 0.14% of the sample.

Healthy HIV-negative adults with no recently reported acute infections or vaccinations were included as donors. All donors were Caucasian adults living in Nashville, Tennessee, USA. Magnetic negative selection was used to enrich CD4+ T cells, after which naive cells were positively selected on CD45RA and the negative fraction became the memory subset. Blood was obtained by leukapheresis, after which PBMCs were separated by Ficoll-Histopaque density gradient centrifugation and cryopreserved in liquid nitrogen vapor phase. Purity and quantity of every magnetically sorted T cell population were checked by analytical flow cytometry. Genomic DNA was isolated from each sorted fraction and quantified by UV absorbance on a Nanodrop 2000c. Findings and caveats that apply to the study as a whole: Incomplete sequencing was indicated by rarefaction of sorted-subset datasets, despite the large sequencing depth. Sampling was restricted to blood, and TCR repertoires in tissues likely differ from the TCR repertoires found in blood. The small number of donors limited the genetic and exposure-history diversity represented. Clonotypes shared by all four sorted-subset donors showed higher generation probabilities than non-shared clonotypes. Naive subsets generally had larger estimated clonotype richness than memory subsets. Sharing across a few donors was observed for around 5% of naive CD4, around 3.5% of naive CD8, 2% to 2.5% of memory CD4, and about 0.4% of memory CD8 clonotypes. Pairwise subsampling led to the expectation that sequencing depth would affect the degree of clonotype sharing among donors.

This clone was seen only once. The antigen it recognizes is unknown. Qualities for individual bases were not recorded, and no much larger clone is one base off. Measured from the cysteine to the phenylalanine, the CDR3 is 16 residues long. Left in the record is the CDR3 DNA by itself, 48 bases read in frame from the first base. CDR1 and CDR2 are drawn from the germline V gene (reference sequence): LNHNV, YYDKDF. V gives up 1 base and J gives up 6 bases, and the segment between their germline ends measures 15 bases. The receptor's source is a man between 18 and 29 years old in good health. Sequencing used naive CD4+ T cells sorted from blood. The sample's cell subset or site, from its label and the paper: CD45RA+ positively selected. This sequence uses TRBV15 and TRBJ1-4, with no D gene named confidently. CDR3 region: CATSRASSGPYEKLFF. The bases read TGTGCCACCAGCAGAGCCTCGTCCGGGCCTTATGAAAAACTGTTTTTT.